This TCR beta chain is from a study of response to subunit inactivated influenza vaccine. A word on this clonotype: Its antigen is currently unknown.

From the RT-PCR reads, TCRdb called clonotypes with MiXCR, one entry per CDR3 protein. The sample lists approximately 310,000 distinct CDR3 sequences; 20% to 25% were seen once. Study-wide findings and caveats: Few new T cells, the authors suggested, are recruited by each seasonal influenza vaccination.

The TCR sequence derives from a man between 50 and 69 years old who received an inactivated influenza vaccine. Material: PBMCs from blood, obtained approximately 20 months after vaccination.

As DNA, the CDR3 is TGTGCCAGCAGCCGCACAGGATTCTACGAGCAGTACTTC. This codes for CASSRTGFYEQYF. The chain recombines TRBV11-2 with TRBJ2-7, with D perhaps matching TRBD1 (5 bases). This CDR3 region has 13 residues. Trimming removed 5 bases from V and 3 bases from J, with 11 bases in between. CDR1 SGHAT and CDR2 FQNNGV come from the germline V gene.